The entry that follows covers one T cell receptor (beta chain) sequence. In its sample, this clone was seen a few times. Its antigen remains undetermined. No base qualities exist here, and no much larger clone lies one base off it. Separate from the approximately 700-subject first cohort, the validation cohort of some 130 subjects was the group to which the donors belonged. Inclusive of the bounding cysteine and phenylalanine, the CDR3 is 16 residues long. Of all the DNA, just the CDR3 is kept, 48 bases in frame from base 1. V and J are trimmed by 4 bases and 3 bases, and the gene matches miss 12 bases of the junction. For CDR1 and CDR2, the germline V gene lists SGDLS and YYNGEE. The data stem from a study of cytomegalovirus exposure and HLA in healthy donors (dated by TCRdb to between 2016 and 2019). For the wider study: According to a later analysis, the roughly 130 validation repertoires were produced on the same platform as the roughly 600 repertoires of the first cohort. The aim of the study was to test whether cataloging public T cell receptors could identify signatures of past pathogen exposure. High-throughput TCR immunosequencing, statistical association of individual TCRs with disease status, and machine learning were combined to predict cytomegalovirus infection status. In addition to the first cohort of around 670 subjects, a separate validation cohort of 100 to 150 different subjects was used. The paper as a whole reports these results and caveats: A total of roughly 160 TCR beta chains were listed by the study as associated with cytomegalovirus. The classifier was reported to diagnose cytomegalovirus status with high specificity and sensitivity in both the original and validation cohorts. Across donors, most TCR sequences were observed very rarely, whereas some public TCRs were present in many individuals. Of the cluster scores, 94% were above 0 in a later analysis, which found that TCRs clustered in the first cohort also tended to co-occur in the 120 validation repertoires. A later analysis had no HLA typing for the validation cohort, so co-occurrence there was scored across all 130 or so repertoires. The authors suggested that the approach could potentially be extended to other disease states and immunological phenotypes. Three of the identified cytomegalovirus-associated TCR beta chains were confirmed in vitro to be specific for cytomegalovirus antigens.

Preparation of the library involved the immunoSEQ multiplex PCR assay. Processing in the source paper ran as follows. A statistical classification framework was developed to diagnose cytomegalovirus status using the catalog of TCR beta chain sequences. The source is immuneACCESS, and TCRdb retained only in-frame sequences with V and J called. Part of the clones is not carried over; for the studies checked, unresolved V genes explain less than half of this, and the remainder is unexplained. V and J calls and clone size are as listed in that table; D and trimming were resolved from the DNA. The sample table shows about 98,000 clones, and around 88% are seen once. Roughly 3.8% of the sample is taken by the ten largest.

This sequence originates from a woman aged 25 to 45 in good health and CMV-seronegative. The sequence links TRBV9 to TRBJ1-1; 7 bases in between match TRBD1. Sequenced: PBMCs. The CDR3 region: CASSPPHTGVYTEAFF. In nucleotides, the sequence is TGTGCCAGCAGCCCACCCCATACAGGGGTATACACTGAAGCTTTCTTT.